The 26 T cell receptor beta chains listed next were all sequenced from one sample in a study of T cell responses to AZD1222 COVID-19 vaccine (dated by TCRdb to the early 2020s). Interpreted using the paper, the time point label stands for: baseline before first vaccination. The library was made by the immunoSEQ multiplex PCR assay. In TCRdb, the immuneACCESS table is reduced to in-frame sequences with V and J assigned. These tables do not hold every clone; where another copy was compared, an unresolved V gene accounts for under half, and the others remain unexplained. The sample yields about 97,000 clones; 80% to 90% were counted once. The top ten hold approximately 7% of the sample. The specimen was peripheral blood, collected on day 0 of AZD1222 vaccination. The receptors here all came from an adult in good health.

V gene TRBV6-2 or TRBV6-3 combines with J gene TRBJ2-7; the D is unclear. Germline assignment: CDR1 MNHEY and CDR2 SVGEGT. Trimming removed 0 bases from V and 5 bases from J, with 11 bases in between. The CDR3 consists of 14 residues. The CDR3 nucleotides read TGTGCCAGCAGTTACTCGAGGCACAGCAACGAGCAGTACTTC. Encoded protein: CASSYSRHSNEQYF.

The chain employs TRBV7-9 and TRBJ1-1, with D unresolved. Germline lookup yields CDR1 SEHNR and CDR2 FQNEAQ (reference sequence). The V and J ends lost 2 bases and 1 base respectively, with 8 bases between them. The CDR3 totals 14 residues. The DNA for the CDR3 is TGTGCCAGCAGCTTACTAGGGAAGAACACTGAAGCTTTCTTT. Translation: CASSLLGKNTEAFF.

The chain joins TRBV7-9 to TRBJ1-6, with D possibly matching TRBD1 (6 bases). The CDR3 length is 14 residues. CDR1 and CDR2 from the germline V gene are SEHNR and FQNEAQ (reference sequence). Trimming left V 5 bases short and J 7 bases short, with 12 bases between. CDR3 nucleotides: TGTGCCAGCAGCCTACAGGGAACCAATTCACCCCTCCACTTT. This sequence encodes CASSLQGTNSPLHF.

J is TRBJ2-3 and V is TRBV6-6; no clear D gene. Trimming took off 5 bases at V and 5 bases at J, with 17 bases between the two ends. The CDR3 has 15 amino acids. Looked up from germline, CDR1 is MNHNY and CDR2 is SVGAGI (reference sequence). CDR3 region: CASSPAALPLDTQYF. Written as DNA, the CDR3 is TGTGCCAGCAGTCCCGCGGCTCTTCCCCTAGATACGCAGTATTTT.

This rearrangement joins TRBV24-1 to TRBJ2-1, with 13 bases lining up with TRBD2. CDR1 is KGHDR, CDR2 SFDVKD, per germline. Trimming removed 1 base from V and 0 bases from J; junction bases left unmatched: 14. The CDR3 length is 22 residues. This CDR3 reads CATSDFPGRGLAGVSSYNEQFF. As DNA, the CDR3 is TGTGCCACCAGTGATTTTCCAGGGAGAGGACTAGCGGGGGTTAGCTCCTACAATGAGCAGTTCTTC.

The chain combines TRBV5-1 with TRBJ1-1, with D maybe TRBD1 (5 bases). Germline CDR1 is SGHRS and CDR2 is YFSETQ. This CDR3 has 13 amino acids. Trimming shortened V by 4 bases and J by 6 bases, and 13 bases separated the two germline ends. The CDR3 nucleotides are TGCGCCAGCAGCATCCAGGGTAGCCCTGAAGCTTTCTTT. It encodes CASSIQGSPEAFF.

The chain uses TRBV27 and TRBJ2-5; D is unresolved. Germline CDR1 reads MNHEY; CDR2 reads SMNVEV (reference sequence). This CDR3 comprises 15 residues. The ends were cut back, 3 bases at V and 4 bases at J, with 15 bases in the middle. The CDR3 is CASSFIPQRRETQYF. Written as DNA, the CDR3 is TGTGCCAGCAGTTTTATCCCCCAGAGGAGAGAGACCCAGTACTTC.

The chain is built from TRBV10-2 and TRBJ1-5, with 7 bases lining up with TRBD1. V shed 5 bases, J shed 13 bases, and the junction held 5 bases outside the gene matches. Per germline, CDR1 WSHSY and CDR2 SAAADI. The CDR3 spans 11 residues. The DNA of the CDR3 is TGCGCCAGCAGTTATGGACAGGAACAGCATTTT. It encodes CASSYGQEQHF.

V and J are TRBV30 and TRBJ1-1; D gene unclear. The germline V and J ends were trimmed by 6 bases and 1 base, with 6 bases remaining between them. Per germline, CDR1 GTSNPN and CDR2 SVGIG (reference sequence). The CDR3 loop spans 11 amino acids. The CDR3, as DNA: TGTGCCTGCACGCCGAACACTGAAGCTTTCTTT. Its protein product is CACTPNTEAFF.

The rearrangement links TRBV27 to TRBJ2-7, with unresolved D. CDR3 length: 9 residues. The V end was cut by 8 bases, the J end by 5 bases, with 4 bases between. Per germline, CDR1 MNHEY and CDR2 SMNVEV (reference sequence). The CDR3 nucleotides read TGTGCCAGCGGCCACGAGCAGTACTTC. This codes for CASGHEQYF.

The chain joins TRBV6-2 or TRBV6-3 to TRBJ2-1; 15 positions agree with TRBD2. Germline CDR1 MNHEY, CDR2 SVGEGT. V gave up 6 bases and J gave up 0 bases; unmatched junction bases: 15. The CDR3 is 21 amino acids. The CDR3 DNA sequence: TGTGCCAGCAGCCTTACCGGGACTAGCGGGGGGTACCCGAGCTCCTACAATGAGCAGTTCTTC. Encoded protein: CASSLTGTSGGYPSSYNEQFF.

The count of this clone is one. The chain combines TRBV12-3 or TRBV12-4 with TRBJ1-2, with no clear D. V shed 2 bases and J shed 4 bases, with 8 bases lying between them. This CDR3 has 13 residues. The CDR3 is CASSLNPGYGYTF. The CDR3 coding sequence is TGTGCCAGCAGTTTAAACCCAGGCTATGGCTACACCTTC.

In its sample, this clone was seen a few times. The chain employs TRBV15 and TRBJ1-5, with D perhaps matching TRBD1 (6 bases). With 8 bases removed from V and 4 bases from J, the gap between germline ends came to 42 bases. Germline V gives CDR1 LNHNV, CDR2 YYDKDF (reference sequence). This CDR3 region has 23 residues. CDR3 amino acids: CATSCPAEEGEAEEGLRNQPQHF. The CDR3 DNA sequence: TGTGCCACCTCCTGCCCTGCCGAAGAGGGGGAGGCCGAAGAGGGACTGAGAAATCAGCCCCAGCATTTT. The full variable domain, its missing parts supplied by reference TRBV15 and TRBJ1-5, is DAMVIQNPRYQVTQFGKPVTLSCSQTLNHNVMYWYQQKSSQAPKLLFHYYDKDFNNEADTPDNFQSRRPNTSFCFLDIRSPGLGDTAMYLCATSCPAEEGEAEEGLRNQPQHFGDGTRLSIL.

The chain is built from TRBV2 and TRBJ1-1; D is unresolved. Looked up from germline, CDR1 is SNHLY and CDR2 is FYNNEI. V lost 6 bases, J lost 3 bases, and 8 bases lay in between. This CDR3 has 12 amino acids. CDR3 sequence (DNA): TGTGCCAGCAGCCGCATGGACACTGAAGCTTTCTTT. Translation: CASSRMDTEAFF.

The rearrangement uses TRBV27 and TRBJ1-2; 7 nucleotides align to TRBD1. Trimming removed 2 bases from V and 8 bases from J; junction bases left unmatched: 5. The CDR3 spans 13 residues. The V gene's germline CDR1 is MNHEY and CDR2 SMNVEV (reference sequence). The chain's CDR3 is CASSLRQQGGYTF. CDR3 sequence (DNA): TGTGCCAGCAGTTTACGCCAACAGGGGGGCTACACCTTC.

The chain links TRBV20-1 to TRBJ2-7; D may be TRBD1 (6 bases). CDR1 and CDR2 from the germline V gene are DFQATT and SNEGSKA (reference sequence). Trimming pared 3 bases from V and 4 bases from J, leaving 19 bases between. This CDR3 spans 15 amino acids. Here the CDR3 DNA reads TGCAGTGCTAGTGACCCGGGCAGGGGCGGTTACGAGCAGTACTTC. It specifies CSASDPGRGGYEQYF.

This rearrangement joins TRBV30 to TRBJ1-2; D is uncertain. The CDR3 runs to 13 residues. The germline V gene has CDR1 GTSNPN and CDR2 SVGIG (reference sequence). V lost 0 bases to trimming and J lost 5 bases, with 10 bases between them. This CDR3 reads CAWSVMGMYGYTF. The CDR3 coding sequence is TGTGCCTGGAGTGTGATGGGGATGTATGGCTACACCTTC.

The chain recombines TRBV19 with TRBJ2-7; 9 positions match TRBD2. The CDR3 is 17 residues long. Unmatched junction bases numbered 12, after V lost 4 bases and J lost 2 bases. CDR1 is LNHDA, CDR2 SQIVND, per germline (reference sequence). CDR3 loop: CASSSYLNSGRAYEQYF. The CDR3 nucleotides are TGTGCCAGTAGTAGCTACCTTAATAGCGGGAGAGCCTACGAGCAGTACTTC.

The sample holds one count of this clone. CDR3: CASSSLGQGSISEQFF. As DNA, the CDR3 is TGTGCCAGCAGTTCCCTCGGACAGGGCTCCATTTCTGAGCAGTTCTTC. This chain joins TRBV28 and TRBJ2-1; 8 bases map to TRBD1. The V and J ends lost 4 bases and 9 bases, in that order; junction bases with no gene match: 14. Germline assignment: CDR1 MDHEN and CDR2 SYDVKM. The CDR3 runs 16 residues.

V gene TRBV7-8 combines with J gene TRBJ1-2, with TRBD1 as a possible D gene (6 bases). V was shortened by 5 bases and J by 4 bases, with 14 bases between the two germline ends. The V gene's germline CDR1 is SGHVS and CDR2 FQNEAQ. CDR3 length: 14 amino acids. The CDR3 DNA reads TGTGCCAGCAGCCGAGGGGGGGTCGGCTATGGCTACACCTTC. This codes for CASSRGGVGYGYTF.

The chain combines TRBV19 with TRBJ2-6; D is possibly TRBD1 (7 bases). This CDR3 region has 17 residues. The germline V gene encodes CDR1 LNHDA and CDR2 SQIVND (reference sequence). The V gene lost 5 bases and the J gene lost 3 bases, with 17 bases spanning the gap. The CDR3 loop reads CASSVRGDLYGANVLTF. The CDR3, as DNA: TGTGCCAGTAGTGTCAGGGGGGACCTGTATGGGGCCAACGTCCTGACTTTC. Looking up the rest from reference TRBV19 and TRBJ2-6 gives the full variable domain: DGGITQSPKYLFRKEGQNVTLSCEQNLNHDAMYWYRQDPGQGLRLIYYSQIVNDFQKGDIAEGYSVSREKKESFPLTVTSAQKNPTAFYLCASSVRGDLYGANVLTFGAGSRLTVL.

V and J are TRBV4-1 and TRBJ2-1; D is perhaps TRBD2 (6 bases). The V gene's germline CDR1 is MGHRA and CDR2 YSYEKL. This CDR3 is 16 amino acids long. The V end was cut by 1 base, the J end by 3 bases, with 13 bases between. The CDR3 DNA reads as TGCGCCAGCAGCCAAGTCGGCGGGACCCACTACAATGAGCAGTTCTTC. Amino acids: CASSQVGGTHYNEQFF.

The CDR3: CASRRDRGLARGNTIYF. The CDR3 DNA reads TGTGCCAGCCGCCGGGACAGGGGGCTTGCTAGGGGAAACACCATATATTTT. J is TRBJ1-3 and V is TRBV11-2, with 12 bases identical to TRBD1. The CDR3 spans 17 residues. CDR1 and CDR2 (germline): SGHAT, FQNNGV. V trimming: 8 bases; J trimming: 4 bases; junction bases outside the gene matches: 12.

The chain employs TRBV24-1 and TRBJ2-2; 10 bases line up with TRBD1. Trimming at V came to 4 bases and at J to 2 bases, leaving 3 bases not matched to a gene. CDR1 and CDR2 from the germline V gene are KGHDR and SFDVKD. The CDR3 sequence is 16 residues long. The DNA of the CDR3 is TGTGCCACCAGTGACCGGGACAGGGGAAACACCGGGGAGCTGTTTTTT. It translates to CATSDRDRGNTGELFF.

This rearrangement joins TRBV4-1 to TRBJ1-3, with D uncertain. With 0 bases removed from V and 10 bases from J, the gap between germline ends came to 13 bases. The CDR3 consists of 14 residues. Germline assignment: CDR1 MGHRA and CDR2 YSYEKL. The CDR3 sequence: CASSQEVPTSTIYF. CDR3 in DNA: TGCGCCAGCAGCCAAGAAGTGCCAACTTCGACCATATATTTT.

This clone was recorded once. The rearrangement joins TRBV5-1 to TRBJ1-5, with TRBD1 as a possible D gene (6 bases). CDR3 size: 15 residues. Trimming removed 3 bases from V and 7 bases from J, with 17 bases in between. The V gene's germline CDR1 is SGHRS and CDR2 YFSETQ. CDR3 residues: CASSSGLPGEQPQHF. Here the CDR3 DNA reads TGCGCCAGCAGCTCCGGGCTCCCAGGGGAACAGCCCCAGCATTTT.